This T cell receptor beta chain derives from a study of OX40 agonist ivuxolimab in advanced cancers. About the research overall: Patients got intravenous ivuxolimab at 0.01 to 10 mg/kg every 2 weeks. Study observations and caveats: In the expanded peripheral T cells, antigen specificity was never determined.

Collection of blood occurred at baseline, at cycle 4 day 1, and at cycle 7 day 1. About this clone itself: Its antigen is undetermined.

CDR1 and CDR2 (germline): WSHSY, SAAADI. The CDR3 consists of 16 residues. Trimming cost V 3 bases and J 0 bases, with 14 bases left between them. Here immunoSEQ multiplex PCR was the method, and the copy in TCRdb shows in-frame clones only, minus some. The sample shows 30,000 to 45,000 clones, under 85% of them seen only once. The source of this sequence is an adult with an advanced solid tumor such as melanoma, head and neck, liver or kidney cancer. Sequenced material: CD4+ or CD8+ T cells sorted from blood, taken in a trial of the OX40 agonist ivuxolimab. The gene calls are TRBV10-2 and TRBJ2-5, with a possible D match to TRBD2 (6 bases). CDR3 sequence reads: CASSEQLAEYQETQYF. The CDR3 bases are TGCGCCAGCAGTGAACAACTAGCAGAATACCAAGAGACCCAGTACTTC.